This T cell receptor (beta chain) was documented in a study of CD8 T cells in ankylosing spondylitis (dated 2017 in TCRdb). General notes on the study: The study set out to find disease-linked TCR variants by profiling T cell receptor beta repertoires in ankylosing spondylitis patients and healthy donors. Peripheral blood samples were taken, and synovial fluid was additionally collected from ankylosing spondylitis patients. The full study cohort was made up of 25 ankylosing spondylitis patients and about a hundred healthy donors.

Study-wide findings and limitations: Blood from ankylosing spondylitis patients appeared to be characterized by a TCR beta motif made up of seven or eight highly homologous amino acid variants. In peripheral blood, the disease-linked clones were found at relatively low frequencies and had a CD8+ phenotype. The disease-linked clones were reported as significantly enriched in matched synovial fluid samples from ankylosing spondylitis patients. Some motif variants had previously been reported in the synovial fluid and blood of reactive arthritis patients, which suggests shared mechanisms of disease initiation.

This clonotype showed up many times. Its antigen remains undetermined. Per-base qualities were not stored, and no clone one base away is much larger. The run used an Illumina HiSeq 2500. Quantitative 5'-RACE with molecular barcodes was the method used to prepare the TCR beta libraries. As for the original processing: A new computational method, built on a probabilistic model of VDJ rearrangement, was used to identify disease-linked TCR variants. The public reads were reanalyzed by TCRdb: fastp trimming at Q25, MiXCR alignment, in-frame beta chains only. Entries are consolidated by CDR3 protein sequence, retaining the most common genes and DNA. TCRdb, not the original authors, processed these V and J calls. Recorded for this sample are 200,000 to 250,000 distinct CDR3 sequences; approximately 7.3% of them occurred a single time. The leading ten clones occupy 11% to 15% of the sample. The sequence was collected from a male donor with ankylosing spondylitis. The source material was blood, either unsorted or a sorted T cell fraction (not recorded which).

The CDR3 has the sequence CSAISSKIWDEQFF. The DNA sequence follows: TGCAGTGCTATTAGTAGTAAGATTTGGGATGAGCAGTTCTTC. Recombination connected TRBV20-1 to TRBJ2-1, with the D gene too uncertain to name. The CDR3 holds 14 amino acids from the cysteine to the phenylalanine. The sequence is cut down to CDR3 DNA, 42 bases in frame from base 1. CDR1 DFQATT and CDR2 SNEGSKA are derived from the germline V gene (reference sequence). V is pared back by 4 bases and J by 8 bases, with 18 bases lying between the germline termini.